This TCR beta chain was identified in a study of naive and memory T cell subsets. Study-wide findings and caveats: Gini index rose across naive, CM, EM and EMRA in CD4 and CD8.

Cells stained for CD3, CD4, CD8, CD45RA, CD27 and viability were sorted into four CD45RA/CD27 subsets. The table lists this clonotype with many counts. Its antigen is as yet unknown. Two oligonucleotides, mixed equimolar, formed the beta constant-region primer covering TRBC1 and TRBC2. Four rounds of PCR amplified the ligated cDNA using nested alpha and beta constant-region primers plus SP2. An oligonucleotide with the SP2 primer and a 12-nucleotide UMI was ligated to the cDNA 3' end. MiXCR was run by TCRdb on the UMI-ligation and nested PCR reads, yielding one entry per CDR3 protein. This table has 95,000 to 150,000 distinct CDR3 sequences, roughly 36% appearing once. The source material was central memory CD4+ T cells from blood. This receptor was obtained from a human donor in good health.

CDR3 in DNA: TGCAGCGCATGGACAGGCAATGAGCAGTTCTTC. Amino acids: CSAWTGNEQFF. This sequence joins TRBV29-1 and TRBJ2-1, with 7 bases matching TRBD1. This CDR3 has 11 residues. Germline values: CDR1 SQVTM, CDR2 ANQGSEA. V shed 7 bases, J shed 6 bases, and the junction held 3 bases outside the gene matches.